The 32 T cell receptor beta chains presented below share a single source sample, sequenced in a study of blood T cell repertoires in COVID-19. Produced via immunoSEQ multiplex PCR; TCRdb's table is partial and in-frame only. The repertoire holds roughly 140,000 clones, with 84% as singletons. The sample was PBMCs or T cells enriched from blood (not recorded which). The receptors were gathered from a woman aged 45-59 years who had been exposed to COVID-19.

The J gene is TRBJ2-3, the V gene TRBV6-2 or TRBV6-3, with 10 bases aligning to TRBD2. The CDR3 contains 15 residues. Unmatched junction bases numbered 7, after V lost 4 bases and J lost 6 bases. Germline V gene lookup returns CDR1 MNHEY and CDR2 SVGEGT. The CDR3 is CASSLAGGGSDTQYF. CDR3 DNA: TGTGCCAGCAGTTTAGCGGGAGGAGGTTCGGATACGCAGTATTTT.

The chain carries TRBV12-3 or TRBV12-4 and TRBJ1-5; 9 bases line up with TRBD1. The CDR3 length is 13 residues. Trimming at V came to 7 bases and at J to 5 bases, leaving 3 bases not matched to a gene. The CDR3 DNA reads as TGTGCCAGCAAAGGGGACAGGGATCAGCCCCAGCATTTT. Translated, it gives CASKGDRDQPQHF.

The chain employs TRBV4-3 and TRBJ1-1; D is uncertain. This CDR3 spans 15 amino acids. Germline V CDR1 and CDR2: LGHNA, YSLEER. V dropped 1 base and J dropped 5 bases, with 14 bases sitting between them. The CDR3 reads CASSQVSPPGTEAFF. The DNA for the CDR3 is TGCGCCAGCAGCCAAGTTTCCCCTCCAGGAACTGAAGCTTTCTTT.

This clone was observed a handful of times. The chain recombines TRBV11-3 with TRBJ1-2, with TRBD1 identical over 8 bases. CDR1 and CDR2 (germline): SGHNT, YENEEA. After removal of 5 bases from V and 1 base from J, the junction contained 6 bases not matched to a gene. The CDR3 is made up of 15 amino acids. The CDR3 sequence: CASSRDRSFNYGYTF. The DNA for the CDR3 is TGTGCCAGCAGCCGGGACAGGAGTTTTAACTATGGCTACACCTTC.

This clone has only a few counts. This chain joins TRBV13 and TRBJ1-2, with D possibly being TRBD1 (6 bases). The CDR3 length is 16 residues. Germline assignment: CDR1 PRHDT and CDR2 FYEKMQ (reference sequence). Trimming took off 1 base at V and 8 bases at J, with 20 bases between the two ends. The CDR3 DNA reads TGTGCCAGCAGCTTAGAGGAGGGGGGGCGCTTGGAAGGCTACACCTTC. Amino acids: CASSLEEGGRLEGYTF.

This chain joins TRBV3-1 (or the pseudogene TRBV3-2) and TRBJ2-1, with 9 bases matching TRBD1. Per germline, CDR1 LGHDT and CDR2 YNNKEL (reference sequence). The CDR3 consists of 16 residues. Trimming at V came to 2 bases and at J to 3 bases, leaving 5 bases not matched to a gene. This CDR3 reads CASSQYRGPFYNEQFF. The DNA of the CDR3 is TGTGCCAGCAGCCAATACAGGGGGCCTTTCTACAATGAGCAGTTCTTC.

This chain joins TRBV4-3 and TRBJ2-1; 10 nucleotides match TRBD2. In germline, CDR1 is LGHNA, CDR2 YSLEER. The CDR3 has 16 amino acids. The junction had 9 bases not matched to a gene; V was cut back by 5 bases and J by 5 bases. The CDR3 loop reads CASSNLEGLADNEQFF. CDR3 DNA: TGCGCCAGCAGCAACCTCGAAGGACTAGCGGACAATGAGCAGTTCTTC.

The chain uses TRBV4-1 and TRBJ1-5, with D tentatively TRBD1 (6 bases). This CDR3 comprises 17 residues. Trimming took off 1 base at V and 6 bases at J, with 19 bases between the two ends. The germline V gene has CDR1 MGHRA and CDR2 YSYEKL. CDR3 bases: TGCGCCAGCAGCCAAGCCCCCACAGGGCGGAAGTCTCAGCCCCAGCATTTT. Its translation: CASSQAPTGRKSQPQHF.

This chain links TRBV12-5 with TRBJ2-1; 8 nucleotides line up with TRBD1. Germline V CDR1 and CDR2: LGHNT, FRNRAP. CDR3 length: 15 amino acids. After removal of 4 bases from V and 1 base from J, the junction contained 3 bases not matched to a gene. Here the CDR3 reads CASGYRQGSYNEQFF. The CDR3 region has the DNA TGTGCTAGTGGTTATAGACAGGGGTCCTACAATGAGCAGTTCTTC. The full variable domain, its missing parts supplied by reference TRBV12-5 and TRBJ2-1, is DARVTQTPRHKVTEMGQEVTMRCQPILGHNTVFWYRQTMMQGLELLAYFRNRAPLDDSGMPKDRFSAEMPDATLATLKIQPSEPRDSAVYFCASGYRQGSYNEQFFGPGTRLTVL.

This chain joins TRBV7-2 and TRBJ2-1; perhaps TRBD2 as D (5 bases). Trimming shortened V by 0 bases and J by 12 bases, and 12 bases separated the two germline ends. Germline assignment: CDR1 SGHTA and CDR2 FQGNSA. This CDR3 comprises 13 residues. This CDR3 is CASSLALVHLQFF. The CDR3, as DNA: TGTGCCAGCAGCTTAGCACTAGTTCACTTGCAGTTCTTC. Full variable domain (rest looked up from reference TRBV7-2 and TRBJ2-1): GAGVSQSPSNKVTEKGKDVELRCDPISGHTALYWYRQSLGQGLEFLIYFQGNSAPDKSGLPSDRFSAERTGGSVSTLTIQRTQQEDSAVYLCASSLALVHLQFFGPGTRLTVL.

The chain is built from TRBV19 and TRBJ2-4, with D tentatively TRBD1 (6 bases). Between the trimmed V and J ends, which lost 5 bases and 6 bases, there was a span of 14 bases. CDR3 length: 14 residues. Germline CDR1 reads LNHDA; CDR2 reads SQIVND (reference sequence). The DNA for the CDR3 is TGTGCCAGTAGTCAACAGGGTCCCCCAAACATTCAGTACTTC. Translation: CASSQQGPPNIQYF.

The chain carries TRBV18 and TRBJ1-1; 8 bases map to TRBD1. After removal of 2 bases from V and 4 bases from J, the junction contained 12 bases not matched to a gene. The CDR3 is 17 amino acids. Germline CDR1 reads KGHSH; CDR2 reads LQKENI. The CDR3 coding sequence is TGTGCCAGCTCACCAAACATTGGACAGGGACGAACCACTGAAGCTTTCTTT. Amino acids: CASSPNIGQGRTTEAFF.

This clone was seen just once. V is TRBV6-2 or TRBV6-3 and J is TRBJ1-2; possible D gene TRBD1, 6 bases. The CDR3 is 14 residues long. V lost 3 bases to trimming and J lost 8 bases, with 16 bases between them. The germline V gene has CDR1 MNHEY and CDR2 SVGEGT. The CDR3 loop reads CASSYWGGAGGYTF. In DNA, the CDR3 is TGTGCCAGCAGTTATTGGGGGGGGGCAGGGGGCTACACCTTC.

The rearrangement links TRBV29-1 to TRBJ2-3; tentatively, D is TRBD1 (5 bases). Trimming stripped 4 bases from V and 0 bases from J, with 14 bases between. Germline loops: CDR1 SQVTM, CDR2 ANQGSEA. This CDR3 is 15 amino acids long. CDR3 region: CSVGAWTFSTDTQYF. CDR3 nucleotides: TGCAGCGTTGGGGCTTGGACATTTAGCACAGATACGCAGTATTTT.

DNA for the CDR3: TGTGCCAGCAGTTTACCCCTACTGCCCCAGCATTTT. It encodes CASSLPLLPQHF. The rearrangement joins TRBV28 to TRBJ1-5; no definite D call. There are 12 residues in the CDR3. Germline-derived CDR1 and CDR2 are MDHEN and SYDVKM. V gave up 2 bases and J gave up 9 bases, with 8 bases separating them.

The rearrangement uses TRBV7-8 and TRBJ2-1; the match to TRBD2 covers 10 bases. The ends lost 5 bases at V and 0 bases at J; junction bases unmatched: 1. The CDR3 covers 15 residues. Germline values: CDR1 SGHVS, CDR2 FQNEAQ. Written as DNA, the CDR3 is TGTGCCAGCAGCCCTAGCGGGGGCTCCTACAATGAGCAGTTCTTC. The encoded protein is CASSPSGGSYNEQFF.

The chain is built from TRBV11-2 and TRBJ2-7; D is ambiguous. CDR1 and CDR2 from the germline V gene are SGHAT and FQNNGV. The CDR3 has 16 amino acids. Trimming took off 2 bases at V and 5 bases at J, with 19 bases between the two ends. The CDR3 region is CASSLSLSATANEQYF. The CDR3, as DNA: TGTGCCAGCAGCTTATCGCTCTCCGCCACAGCAAACGAGCAGTACTTC. Combining the CDR3 with reference TRBV11-2 and TRBJ2-7 gives the whole variable domain EAGVAQSPRYKIIEKRQSVAFWCNPISGHATLYWYQQILGQGPKLLIQFQNNGVVDDSQLPKDRFSAERLKGVDSTLKIQPAKLEDSAVYLCASSLSLSATANEQYFGPGTRLTVT.

The chain joins TRBV29-1 to TRBJ1-4; D is ambiguous. The V end was cut by 7 bases, the J end by 1 base, with 7 bases between. Germline V gives CDR1 SQVTM, CDR2 ANQGSEA. This CDR3 is 12 amino acids long. The CDR3 DNA reads as TGCAGCGCGACAAAAACTAATGAAAAACTGTTTTTT. Encoded protein: CSATKTNEKLFF.

V gene TRBV19 combines with J gene TRBJ1-1; no clear D gene. The CDR3 consists of 11 residues. Germline V gene lookup returns CDR1 LNHDA and CDR2 SQIVND (reference sequence). Trimming left V 5 bases short and J 11 bases short, with 12 bases between. The CDR3 reads CASSVAESAFF. The CDR3 DNA reads TGTGCCAGTAGTGTGGCCGAAAGTGCTTTCTTT. Using reference TRBV19 and TRBJ1-1 for the parts outside the CDR3, the full variable domain is DGGITQSPKYLFRKEGQNVTLSCEQNLNHDAMYWYRQDPGQGLRLIYYSQIVNDFQKGDIAEGYSVSREKKESFPLTVTSAQKNPTAFYLCASSVAESAFFGQGTRLTVV.

This clone was detected only a few times. This chain connects TRBV6-4 to TRBJ2-2; D is undetermined. Trimming stripped 0 bases from V and 4 bases from J, with 3 bases between. Germline assignment: CDR1 MRHNA and CDR2 SNTAGT. The CDR3 is 13 residues long. Here the CDR3 DNA reads TGTGCCAGCAGTGACTCGAGCACCGGGGAGCTGTTTTTT. This sequence encodes CASSDSSTGELFF.

This clone was seen once. V usage is TRBV13 and J usage is TRBJ1-4, with D hard to call. The CDR3 consists of 14 residues. The V and J ends lost 3 bases and 0 bases respectively, with 5 bases between them. The germline V gene has CDR1 PRHDT and CDR2 FYEKMQ (reference sequence). CDR3 residues: CASSLAATNEKLFF. The CDR3 DNA reads TGTGCCAGCAGCTTGGCGGCAACTAATGAAAAACTGTTTTTT.

The chain is built from TRBV19 and TRBJ2-7, with 10 bases identical to TRBD2. The length of the CDR3 is 14 residues. Trimming at V came to 5 bases and at J to 4 bases, leaving 5 bases not matched to a gene. The germline gives CDR1 LNHDA, CDR2 SQIVND (reference sequence). CDR3 nucleotides: TGTGCCAGTAGTTCTAGCGGGAGTGGTTACGAGCAGTACTTC. It yields the protein CASSSSGSGYEQYF.

This rearrangement joins TRBV9 to TRBJ1-5; 10 positions agree with TRBD1. The CDR3 sequence is 15 residues long. Germline CDR1 reads SGDLS; CDR2 reads YYNGEE. J was trimmed by 8 bases and V by 3 bases; bases with no gene match: 8. CDR3 sequence: CASSAGTGAHEPQHF. The CDR3 DNA reads TGTGCCAGCAGCGCCGGGACAGGGGCTCATGAGCCCCAGCATTTT.

V usage is TRBV15 and J usage is TRBJ2-1; the match to TRBD2 covers 7 bases. This CDR3 has 18 amino acids. CDR1 is LNHNV, CDR2 YYDKDF, per germline (reference sequence). V lost 0 bases to trimming and J lost 0 bases; unmatched junction nucleotides: 8. CDR3 sequence (DNA): TGTGCCACCAGCAGAGATGGAGGACTAGGGATCTCCTACAATGAGCAGTTCTTC. Its protein is CATSRDGGLGISYNEQFF.

The chain has TRBV6-4 and TRBJ2-2; tentatively, D is TRBD1 (6 bases). The CDR3 totals 15 residues. V shed 3 bases and J shed 5 bases, with 13 bases lying between them. CDR1 and CDR2 (germline): MRHNA, SNTAGT. The CDR3: CASSERRQGTGELFF. The CDR3 DNA reads as TGTGCCAGCAGTGAAAGGCGGCAGGGGACCGGGGAGCTGTTTTTT.

The chain uses TRBV5-1 and TRBJ1-3, with D possibly matching TRBD1 (6 bases). The germline CDR1 and CDR2 sequences are SGHRS and YFSETQ. V was shortened by 3 bases and J by 0 bases, with 10 bases between the two germline ends. This CDR3 has 15 residues. DNA for the CDR3: TGCGCCAGCAGCTACGAGACAGGCTCTGGAAACACCATATATTTT. Its protein is CASSYETGSGNTIYF.

DNA for the CDR3: TGTGCCAGCAGCTCCCAGGGTGGTAGCGGGGGTAGCACAGATACGCAGTATTTT. Translating it yields CASSSQGGSGGSTDTQYF. The V call is TRBV7-3, the J call TRBJ2-3, with 9 bases aligning to TRBD2. The CDR3 is 18 residues long. Germline CDR1 reads SGHTA; CDR2 reads FQGTGA. V dropped 4 bases and J dropped 0; count of bases not matched to a gene: 11. Full variable domain (remainder filled in from reference TRBV7-3 and TRBJ2-3): GAGVSQTPSNKVTEKGKYVELRCDPISGHTALYWYRQSLGQGPEFLIYFQGTGAADDSGLPNDRFFAVRPEGSVSTLKIQRTERGDSAVYLCASSSQGGSGGSTDTQYFGPGTRLTVL.

V usage is TRBV3-1 (or the pseudogene TRBV3-2) and J usage is TRBJ2-4; no definite D call. Trimming cost V 4 bases and J 0 bases, with 7 bases left between them. Germline values: CDR1 LGHDT, CDR2 YNNKEL (reference sequence). This CDR3 comprises 14 residues. DNA of the CDR3: TGTGCCAGCAGCCCGGTTGCAGCCAAAAACATTCAGTACTTC. Translating gives CASSPVAAKNIQYF.

The chain joins TRBV5-1 to TRBJ1-6; the D gene is possibly TRBD1 (5 bases). Trimming cost V 0 bases and J 9 bases, with 13 bases left between them. Germline CDR1 and CDR2: SGHRS and YFSETQ. This CDR3 has 15 amino acids. As DNA, the CDR3 is TGCGCCAGCAGCTTGGAGTCAGGGATGGTTTCACCCCTCCACTTT. This encodes CASSLESGMVSPLHF.

This sequence joins TRBV27 and TRBJ2-7, with D maybe TRBD2 (6 bases). The CDR3 contains 13 residues. The germline V gene has CDR1 MNHEY and CDR2 SMNVEV (reference sequence). The V end was cut by 2 bases, the J end by 7 bases, with 12 bases between. The CDR3 spells CASSLRNGGEQYF. In DNA, the CDR3 is TGTGCCAGCAGTTTAAGGAACGGAGGGGAGCAGTACTTC.

The chain links TRBV3-1 (or the pseudogene TRBV3-2) to TRBJ1-1, with 8 nucleotides matching TRBD1. The CDR3 runs to 13 residues. CDR1 is LGHDT, CDR2 YNNKEL, per germline (reference sequence). With V trimmed by 6 bases and J by 5 bases, 5 bases remained unmatched. DNA for the CDR3: TGTGCCAGCAGGCGACAGGGGAGGACTGAAGCTTTCTTT. Amino acids: CASRRQGRTEAFF.

The J gene is TRBJ1-3, the V gene TRBV13; 8 nucleotides agree with TRBD1. With V trimmed by 4 bases and J by 1 base, 9 bases remained unmatched. The CDR3 is 17 amino acids. CDR1 is PRHDT and CDR2 is FYEKMQ in the germline V gene (reference sequence). The DNA for the CDR3 is TGTGCCAGCAGCTCGCGACAGGGGCGAGAGTCTGGAAACACCATATATTTT. Protein: CASSSRQGRESGNTIYF.